The TCR beta chain described here comes from a study of blood T cell repertoires in COVID-19. Original processing methods: The authors estimated nucleated cell counts from reference gene primer amplification. Sequencing was performed with immunoSEQ multiplex PCR; in TCRdb, only in-frame clones are kept and a portion is missing. V and J calls and clone size are as listed in that table; D and trimming were resolved from the DNA. The sample gives around 69,000 clones, roughly 84% of which show up once; more than 7% is in the top ten. J gave up 5 bases and V 0 bases, and 9 bases lay outside the gene matches. This CDR3 has 17 amino acids. Germline CDR1 reads MNHEY; CDR2 reads SMNVEV (reference sequence). This clone was counted a single time.

This receptor was taken from a man aged 50 to 60 with active COVID-19. Sequencing used peripheral blood. V gene TRBV27 combines with J gene TRBJ2-1, with 8 nucleotides matching TRBD2. In nucleotides, the CDR3 is TGTGCCAGCAGTTTATCGGCCGGGGGGGCCCCTAACAATGAGCAGTTCTTC. Amino acid sequence: CASSLSAGGAPNNEQFF.